The 29 T cell receptor beta chains reported below all come from one sample, sequenced in a study of blood T cell repertoires in COVID-19. Sequencing used immunoSEQ multiplex PCR; TCRdb keeps in-frame clones, though not all of them. This sample carries roughly 320,000 clones, around nine tenths of them seen once, and the ten largest clones take about 1.7%. What was sequenced was peripheral blood. The receptors come from a woman in her twenties or thirties with COVID-19, enrolled during active disease.

The chain employs TRBV5-4 and TRBJ2-2; D may be TRBD2 (5 bases). V was cut by 4 bases and J by 4 bases, with 29 bases left in between. CDR3 length equals 20 residues. Germline V gene lookup returns CDR1 SGHNT and CDR2 YYREEE (reference sequence). CDR3 sequence (DNA): TGTGCCAGCAGCCTATACCCCACGGGAAGCGGTGTGCTGGGCACCGGGGAGCTGTTTTTT. Its protein product is CASSLYPTGSGVLGTGELFF.

The CDR3 DNA sequence: TGTGCCAGCAGCCCGGGGGGGAAGGGGGAGCAGTTCTTC. Translating gives CASSPGGKGEQFF. V usage is TRBV5-8 and J usage is TRBJ2-1; 8 bases line up with TRBD2. The germline CDR1 and CDR2 sequences are SGHTS and YDEGEE. V shed 4 bases, J shed 10 bases, and the junction held 7 bases outside the gene matches. The CDR3 length is 13 residues.

This clone was counted once. The J gene is TRBJ2-1, the V gene TRBV7-6, with D hard to call. From germline, CDR1 is SGHVS and CDR2 FNYEAQ. V dropped 4 bases and J dropped 13 bases, with 14 bases sitting between them. The CDR3 length is 12 residues. CDR3 sequence reads: CASSSQDSFQFF. In DNA form, the CDR3 reads TGTGCCAGCAGCTCCCAAGACTCGTTTCAGTTCTTC.

The rearrangement joins TRBV2 to TRBJ2-7; 10 nucleotides align to TRBD1. J was trimmed by 6 bases and V by 7 bases; bases with no gene match: 6. CDR3 length equals 13 residues. Germline V gives CDR1 SNHLY, CDR2 FYNNEI. The CDR3 DNA follows: TGTGCCAGCATGGGGGACAGGGGCGCCGAGCAGTACTTC. It specifies CASMGDRGAEQYF.

The V and J genes are TRBV5-7 and TRBJ1-2; D not certain. TRBV5-7 is noted as an ORF with a role that remains uncertain. The CDR3 consists of 15 residues. V gave up 1 base and J gave up 1 base, with 11 bases separating them. The CDR3 loop reads CASSLPQEINYGYTF. The CDR3 DNA follows: TGTGCCAGCAGCTTGCCCCAGGAAATTAACTATGGCTACACCTTC.

The genes are TRBV30 and TRBJ1-5, with D possibly TRBD1 on 5 matching bases. This CDR3 comprises 13 residues. The V end lost 6 bases, the J end lost 1 base, and 10 bases lay between the germline ends. Germline loops: CDR1 GTSNPN, CDR2 SVGIG (reference sequence). The DNA for the CDR3 is TGTGCCTGTACGGGGGGAAGCAATCAGCCCCAGCATTTT. Protein: CACTGGSNQPQHF. The full variable domain, its missing parts supplied by reference TRBV30 and TRBJ1-5, is SQTIHQWPATLVQPVGSPLSLECTVEGTSNPNLYWYRQAAGRGLQLLFYSVGIGQISSEVPQNLSASRPQDRQFILSSKKLLLSDSGFYLCACTGGSNQPQHFGDGTRLSIL.

V usage is TRBV24-1 and J usage is TRBJ2-3; 7 bases are a match to TRBD2. CDR1 is KGHDR, CDR2 SFDVKD, per germline. The CDR3 has 16 amino acids. The junction had 7 bases not matched to a gene; V was cut back by 1 base and J by 4 bases. The CDR3 DNA sequence: TGTGCCACCAGTGATTTCCAACGGGGGGTCTCAGATACGCAGTATTTT. It encodes CATSDFQRGVSDTQYF.

This sequence joins TRBV2 and TRBJ1-1; the D is unclear. V lost 6 bases to trimming and J lost 10 bases, with 15 bases between them. Germline CDR1 reads SNHLY; CDR2 reads FYNNEI. This CDR3 spans 12 amino acids. Here the CDR3 DNA reads TGTGCCAGCAGAGGAGCCTTGGGTTCAGCTTTCTTT. It is translated as CASRGALGSAFF.

The J gene is TRBJ2-5, the V gene TRBV25-1; a possible D gene is TRBD1 (5 bases). This CDR3 is 16 amino acids long. Trimming stripped 2 bases from V and 4 bases from J, with 17 bases between. Germline lookup yields CDR1 MGHDK and CDR2 SYGVNS. In nucleotides, the CDR3 is TGTGCCAGCAGTGAAAATGGCAGGGCTGGGCGAGAGACCCAGTACTTC. This sequence encodes CASSENGRAGRETQYF.

The chain links TRBV6-5 to TRBJ1-6; D not resolved. Per the germline V gene, CDR1 is MNHEY and CDR2 is SVGAGI. This CDR3 comprises 14 residues. V shed 0 bases and J shed 5 bases, with 5 bases lying between them. CDR3 DNA sequence: TGTGCCAGCAGTTACTCGCAGAATAATTCACCCCTCCACTTT. Translating gives CASSYSQNNSPLHF.

This sequence joins TRBV6-1 and TRBJ1-2; possible D gene TRBD1, 5 bases. V dropped 3 bases and J dropped 1 base, with 12 bases sitting between them. The V gene's germline CDR1 is MNHNS and CDR2 SASEGT. The length of the CDR3 is 15 residues. The chain's CDR3 is CASSDQRQINYGYTF. Written as DNA, the CDR3 is TGTGCCAGCAGTGATCAGAGACAGATTAACTATGGCTACACCTTC.

This chain links TRBV6-5 with TRBJ1-4; 7 bases align to TRBD1. The CDR3 has 14 amino acids. In germline, CDR1 is MNHEY, CDR2 SVGAGI. J gave up 3 bases and V 5 bases, and 3 bases lay outside the gene matches. The chain's CDR3 is CASSPDRANEKLFF. DNA for the CDR3: TGTGCCAGCAGTCCTGACAGGGCTAATGAAAAACTGTTTTTT.

The chain has TRBV7-8 and TRBJ2-2; a weak D match, TRBD2 (6 bases). V was clipped by 1 base and J by 5 bases, with 26 bases between them. The CDR3 extends over 20 amino acids. Germline V CDR1 and CDR2: SGHVS, FQNEAQ. In DNA form, the CDR3 reads TGTGCCAGCAGCTTAGTTGGCGGGACGGGCTTGAGATCGGGGACCGGGGAGCTGTTTTTT. The encoded protein is CASSLVGGTGLRSGTGELFF.

This sequence joins TRBV27 and TRBJ2-1; 7 bases map to TRBD2. The CDR3 covers 17 residues. After removal of 5 bases from V and 5 bases from J, the junction contained 15 bases not matched to a gene. Germline CDR1 MNHEY, CDR2 SMNVEV (reference sequence). Written as DNA, the CDR3 is TGTGCCAGCAGTCCACTCATGGGAGGGCAGGTGGACAATGAGCAGTTCTTC. Translation gives CASSPLMGGQVDNEQFF.

This clone was detected once. An end of the junction differs from the germline gene, which may be a read error. This chain connects TRBV6-5 to TRBJ2-2; 11 bases line up with TRBD2. The CDR3 runs to 16 residues. The germline V gene encodes CDR1 MNHEY and CDR2 SVGAGI. The CDR3 DNA follows: TGTGCCAGCACTTACGGGACTAGCGGTGACACCGGGGAGCTGTTTTTT. Its translation is CASTYGTSGDTGELFF.

The sample holds one count of this clone. The chain uses TRBV6-5 and TRBJ2-5; 16 nucleotides agree with TRBD2. V was clipped by 10 bases and J by 8 bases; unmatched bases: 7. This CDR3 has 14 residues. Germline CDR1 MNHEY, CDR2 SVGAGI. CDR3 residues: CATSGLAGGPTQYF. As DNA, the CDR3 is TGTGCCACCTCGGGACTAGCGGGGGGGCCCACCCAGTACTTC.

The rearrangement links TRBV28 to TRBJ2-1; D is unclear. V lost 3 bases and J 8 bases, leaving 5 bases between the germline ends. This CDR3 comprises 11 residues. Germline assignment: CDR1 MDHEN and CDR2 SYDVKM. The CDR3 is CASSFQYEQFF. The DNA for the CDR3 is TGTGCCAGCAGTTTTCAGTATGAGCAGTTCTTC.

This clone occurred once. The chain couples TRBV15 to TRBJ1-4; possibly TRBD1 for D (6 bases). Germline assignment: CDR1 LNHNV and CDR2 YYDKDF (reference sequence). The V end lost 4 bases, the J end lost 8 bases, and 14 bases lay between the germline ends. The CDR3 is 14 amino acids. CDR3 protein: CATSKTGMREKLFF. For the CDR3, the DNA is TGTGCCACCAGCAAAACAGGGATGAGGGAAAAACTGTTTTTT. Combining the CDR3 with reference TRBV15 and TRBJ1-4 gives the whole variable domain DAMVIQNPRYQVTQFGKPVTLSCSQTLNHNVMYWYQQKSSQAPKLLFHYYDKDFNNEADTPDNFQSRRPNTSFCFLDIRSPGLGDTAMYLCATSKTGMREKLFFGSGTQLSVL.

The chain is built from TRBV5-1 and TRBJ1-1; TRBD1 agrees at 8 bases. CDR1 and CDR2 from the germline V gene are SGHRS and YFSETQ. V dropped 3 bases and J dropped 3; count of bases not matched to a gene: 7. There are 15 residues in the CDR3. The CDR3 DNA sequence: TGCGCCAGCAGCTCCCAGGGGGCTGGGGACACTGAAGCTTTCTTT. Protein sequence: CASSSQGAGDTEAFF.

The CDR3 reads CASSQGPGQGNEKLFF. The CDR3 DNA sequence: TGTGCCAGCAGCCAAGGACCGGGACAGGGTAATGAAAAACTGTTTTTT. J is TRBJ1-4 and V is TRBV3-1 (or the pseudogene TRBV3-2), with 9 positions matching TRBD1. Germline V lookup: CDR1 LGHDT, CDR2 YNNKEL (reference sequence). This CDR3 contains 16 residues. Germline trimming cut 1 base from V and 4 bases from J; bases unmatched to any gene: 4.

The V and J genes are TRBV5-4 and TRBJ1-1; D unclear. This CDR3 region has 13 residues. Germline V lookup: CDR1 SGHNT, CDR2 YYREEE (reference sequence). Between the trimmed V and J ends, which lost 8 bases and 0 bases, there was a span of 11 bases. CDR3 coding DNA: TGTGCCAGTTCACTGGCGGTGAACACTGAAGCTTTCTTT. It encodes CASSLAVNTEAFF.

The chain employs TRBV29-1 and TRBJ1-2, with a possible D match to TRBD1 (5 bases). V was trimmed by 3 bases and J by 8 bases, leaving 16 bases between them. Germline loops: CDR1 SQVTM, CDR2 ANQGSEA. The CDR3 consists of 13 residues. This chain's CDR3 is CSVEPWDSPGYTF. In nucleotides, the CDR3 is TGCAGCGTTGAGCCTTGGGACTCCCCCGGCTACACCTTC.

The V gene is TRBV6-5, the J gene TRBJ1-2; 9 nucleotides align to TRBD1. The length of the CDR3 is 13 residues. CDR1 is MNHEY, CDR2 SVGAGI, per germline. The V segment lost 7 bases and the J segment 8 bases; nucleotides outside the gene matches: 8. The CDR3 protein is CASTLDRGGGYTF. As DNA, the CDR3 is TGTGCCAGCACCCTGGACAGGGGAGGCGGCTACACCTTC.

The rearrangement joins TRBV2 to TRBJ1-2; TRBD1 matches at 7 bases. V was clipped by 8 bases and J by 3 bases; unmatched bases: 12. The CDR3 has 15 residues. Germline-derived CDR1 and CDR2 are SNHLY and FYNNEI. CDR3 coding DNA: TGTGCCAGCTCCGGGAGGGGAGGGGGCGACTATGGCTACACCTTC. Translation gives CASSGRGGGDYGYTF.

The chain employs TRBV7-9 and TRBJ2-2; 9 bases align to TRBD1. This CDR3 has 14 amino acids. V dropped 6 bases and J dropped 4; count of bases not matched to a gene: 3. The V gene's germline CDR1 is SEHNR and CDR2 FQNEAQ (reference sequence). CDR3 nucleotides: TGTGCCAGCAGAGGGACAGGGTCCACCGGGGAGCTGTTTTTT. Residues: CASRGTGSTGELFF.

The rearrangement uses TRBV30 and TRBJ1-2, with D unresolved. Trimming removed 0 bases from V and 4 bases from J, with 12 bases in between. The CDR3 runs to 14 residues. Germline CDR1 GTSNPN, CDR2 SVGIG (reference sequence). Here the CDR3 reads CAWSVYIGGYGYTF. CDR3 nucleotides: TGTGCCTGGAGTGTGTACATTGGAGGCTATGGCTACACCTTC.

CDR3 protein: CASRSTFWEEGYTF. DNA of the CDR3: TGTGCCAGTAGGTCCACTTTCTGGGAGGAAGGCTACACCTTC. The rearrangement uses TRBV19 and TRBJ1-2; no definite D call. V was pared by 6 bases and J by 8 bases, with 19 bases between. Germline V lookup: CDR1 LNHDA, CDR2 SQIVND (reference sequence). The CDR3 runs to 14 residues.

This clone was counted once. The J gene is TRBJ1-1, the V gene TRBV28; no clear D gene. CDR3 length: 18 amino acids. V was pared by 6 bases and J by 0 bases, with 23 bases between. The germline V gene encodes CDR1 MDHEN and CDR2 SYDVKM. In DNA, the CDR3 is TGTGCCAGCAGGGCCAGCGGAAGGGTCTTAGCCTTGAACACTGAAGCTTTCTTT. Residues: CASRASGRVLALNTEAFF.

This clone was picked up a small number of times. The V and J genes are TRBV3-1 (or the pseudogene TRBV3-2) and TRBJ2-3, with 13 positions matching TRBD2. Germline CDR1 is LGHDT and CDR2 is YNNKEL (reference sequence). This CDR3 region has 15 residues. The J segment lost 6 bases and the V segment lost 2 bases, leaving 2 bases of the junction unmatched. The chain's CDR3 is CASSQTSGGADTQYF. The DNA for the CDR3 is TGTGCCAGCAGCCAAACTAGCGGGGGGGCTGATACGCAGTATTTT.